These T cell receptor beta chains were read from a single sample in a study of control samples from healthy donors and cancer patients. Clones were read by immunoSEQ multiplex PCR, and TCRdb kept only the in-frame ones, dropping some. The table shows more than 95,000 clones, with 85% to 90% occurring only once. The sequencing sample was made of PBMCs. Receptor source: a man aged 55 to 70 with lung cancer. The CDR3 runs from the conserved cysteine through the conserved F or W.

CDR3aa | j_gene | v_gene
CATSDGTGALAGANVLTF | TRBJ2-6 | TRBV24-1
CASSLAHATNEKLFF | TRBJ1-4 | TRBV3-1/TRBV3-2
CASSQGTGVGTEAFF | TRBJ1-1 | TRBV4-1
CAWSVRGFGANVLTF | TRBJ2-6 | TRBV30
CASSPSGQLGYEQYF | TRBJ2-7 | TRBV18
CASSLERVQVDTQYF | TRBJ2-3 | TRBV13
CASNRVDRNTEAFF | TRBJ1-1 | TRBV6-5
CASSSGQGAGYGYTF | TRBJ1-2 | TRBV7-9
CASSFQQSNEKLFF | TRBJ1-4 | TRBV27
CASSPSRSSDEAFF | TRBJ1-1 | TRBV18
CASSHQTTLSNTGELFF | TRBJ2-2 | TRBV3-1/TRBV3-2
CAINAGANYGYTF | TRBJ1-2 | TRBV10-3
CATSDSFGTGVNYGYTF | TRBJ1-2 | TRBV24-1
CATKGHYTGELFF | TRBJ2-2 | TRBV15
CASSLETPGLGTEAFF | TRBJ1-1 | TRBV7-6
CSVERGTVHYGYTF | TRBJ1-2 | TRBV29-1
CASSGTGWTDTQYF | TRBJ2-3 | TRBV5-4
CASTLGQTTDTQYF | TRBJ2-3 | TRBV5-1
CASSPAGGDYGYTF | TRBJ1-2 | TRBV7-9
CASSLVAGRDTGELFF | TRBJ2-2 | TRBV7-2
CASSRRGLAEAFF | TRBJ1-1 | TRBV27
CARDRETDTQYF | TRBJ2-3 | TRBV2
CASSPERESPLHF | TRBJ1-6 | TRBV18
CASSVGAGVTDTQYF | TRBJ2-3 | TRBV9
CASSLSGTGGNQPQHF | TRBJ1-5 | TRBV13
CASSFLVGQGFAGYTF | TRBJ1-2 | TRBV27
CAWKLGPEWEQYF | TRBJ2-7 | TRBV30
CARSLGLLLWTNYGYTF | TRBJ1-2 | TRBV5-3
CASSLKLQGAAFF | TRBJ1-1 | TRBV11-2
CASSDEGGERNTEAFF | TRBJ1-1 | TRBV6-1
CASSSLNYGYTF | TRBJ1-2 | TRBV2
CAISDWDGRSTEAFF | TRBJ1-1 | TRBV10-3
CASSSPGTGPNEQFF | TRBJ2-1 | TRBV7-9
CASSLERGSYNEQFF | TRBJ2-1 | TRBV5-1
CASSEKGLRGEQFF | TRBJ2-1 | TRBV10-1
CASSLQAAGEEPQHF | TRBJ1-5 | TRBV5-1
CASSVGQTEAFF | TRBJ1-1 | TRBV5-4
CASSLSSNQPQHF | TRBJ1-5 | TRBV12-3/TRBV12-4
CASSPFVRGPGELFF | TRBJ2-2 | TRBV19
CASSDSGDGNTIYF | TRBJ1-3 | TRBV2
CASSETQGSSFF | TRBJ1-4 | TRBV2
CATSDSVGHGQPQHF | TRBJ1-5 | TRBV24-1
CASSTSGGDNEQFF | TRBJ2-1 | TRBV11-3
CAWRANENTIYF | TRBJ1-3 | TRBV30
CASSYSGTGAGGELFF | TRBJ2-2 | TRBV5-1
CASSRLEATPSGNTIYF | TRBJ1-3 | TRBV11-3
CATMDPNEKLFF | TRBJ1-4 | TRBV24-1
CATAVDEAFF | TRBJ1-1 | TRBV2
CASSLSDVNTEAFF | TRBJ1-1 | TRBV27
CASSPGQGMQTEQYF | TRBJ2-7 | TRBV5-1